This TCR beta chain was retrieved from a study of T cell responses to AZD1222 COVID-19 vaccine. Study-level findings and limits: Donors in the cohort were predominantly white British and more often female, and clonal diversity was possibly underestimated. Baseline seropositivity occurred in only six AZD1222 recipients.

With respect to this clone: Its matching antigen is unknown.

The table came from immunoSEQ multiplex PCR; TCRdb's copy has only in-frame clones and leaves some out. This table holds roughly 80,000 clones, roughly 90% found once. The origin of this receptor is an adult in good health. The sample consisted of peripheral blood, taken on day 0 of MenACWY control vaccination.

Written as DNA, the CDR3 is TGTGCCAGCAGTGCCCACTACGGGGACACAGATACGCAGTATTTT. It translates to CASSAHYGDTDTQYF. The chain links TRBV6-6 to TRBJ2-3; D may be TRBD2 (5 bases). Germline V gene lookup returns CDR1 MNHNY and CDR2 SVGAGI (reference sequence). The CDR3 has 15 residues. Deletions cut 5 bases from V and 2 bases from J, with 14 bases between.